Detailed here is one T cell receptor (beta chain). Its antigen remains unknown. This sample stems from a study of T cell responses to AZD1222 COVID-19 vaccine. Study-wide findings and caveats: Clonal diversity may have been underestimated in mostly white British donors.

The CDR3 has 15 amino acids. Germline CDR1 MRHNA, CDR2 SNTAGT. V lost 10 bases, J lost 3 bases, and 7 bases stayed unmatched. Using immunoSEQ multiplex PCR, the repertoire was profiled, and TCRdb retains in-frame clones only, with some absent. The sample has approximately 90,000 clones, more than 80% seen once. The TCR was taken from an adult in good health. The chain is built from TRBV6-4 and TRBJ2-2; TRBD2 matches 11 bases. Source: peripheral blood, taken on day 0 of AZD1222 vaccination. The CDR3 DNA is TGTGCCACTTCACTAGCGGGGGACCACACCGGGGAGCTGTTTTTT. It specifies CATSLAGDHTGELFF.